These 7 T cell receptor beta chains were sequenced from one sample in a study of blood T cell repertoires in COVID-19. The table came from immunoSEQ multiplex PCR; TCRdb's copy has only in-frame clones and leaves some out. The sample holds about 68,000 clones, 65% to 90% seen once. What was sequenced was peripheral blood. These receptors were taken from a man aged 45-60 years with acute or convalescent COVID-19.

For this clone: The DNA is left out, because the CDR3 cannot be placed on it with certainty; the CDR3 is given as TCRdb lists it. The CDR3 is CASSISVGQGSGELFF. The V gene is TRBV21-1, the J gene TRBJ2-2; the tabulated D call, TRBD1, remains unverified against the DNA. TRBV21-1 is a recognized pseudogene. The CDR3 is made up of 16 amino acids, end residues included.

The V and J genes are TRBV6-5 and TRBJ2-5, with TRBD2 matching 8 bases. The CDR3 consists of 13 residues. V trimming: 6 bases; J trimming: 5 bases; junction bases outside the gene matches: 5. In germline, CDR1 is MNHEY, CDR2 SVGAGI. In DNA, the CDR3 is TGTGCCAGCAGCCCCCAGCGGGAGGAGACCCAGTACTTC. Translated: CASSPQREETQYF.

This clone was detected a few times. V is TRBV5-1 and J is TRBJ1-1, with 8 bases that match TRBD1. With V trimmed by 5 bases and J by 4 bases, 7 bases remained unmatched. The CDR3 sequence is 14 residues long. Germline V CDR1 and CDR2: SGHRS, YFSETQ. CDR3 nucleotide sequence: TGCGCCAGCAGGTCGACAGGGGTCGGCACTGAAGCTTTCTTT. Its translation: CASRSTGVGTEAFF.

J is TRBJ1-6 and V is TRBV5-1; 9 bases map to TRBD1. Germline lookup yields CDR1 SGHRS and CDR2 YFSETQ. The CDR3 runs to 15 residues. The ends lost 4 bases at V and 7 bases at J; junction bases unmatched: 6. CDR3 protein: CASSVDRGSNSPLHF. The CDR3 region has the DNA TGCGCCAGCAGCGTCGACAGGGGGTCGAATTCACCCCTCCACTTT.

The CDR3 loop is CASSFDREFEIAFF. As DNA, the CDR3 is TGTGCCAGCAGCTTTGACCGGGAATTTGAGATAGCTTTCTTT. The chain has TRBV5-4 and TRBJ1-1, with no clear D. The CDR3 loop spans 14 amino acids. V was shortened by 2 bases and J by 10 bases, with 18 bases between the two germline ends. Germline CDR1 reads SGHNT; CDR2 reads YYREEE (reference sequence).

V gene TRBV2 combines with J gene TRBJ1-2, with 8 positions matching TRBD1. Germline lookup yields CDR1 SNHLY and CDR2 FYNNEI. V gave up 4 bases and J gave up 1 base; unmatched junction bases: 5. This CDR3 has 15 residues. CDR3 residues: CASSVGTGFNYGYTF. The CDR3 nucleotides read TGTGCCAGCAGTGTCGGGACAGGATTTAACTATGGCTACACCTTC. Drawing the rest from reference TRBV2 and TRBJ1-2, the complete variable domain is EPEVTQTPSHQVTQMGQEVILRCVPISNHLYFYWYRQILGQKVEFLVSFYNNEISEKSEIFDDQFSVERPDGSNFTLKIRSTKLEDSAMYFCASSVGTGFNYGYTFGSGTRLTVV.

The chain employs TRBV7-9 and TRBJ1-3, with a tentative D call TRBD1 (6 bases). Trimming took 5 bases from V and 0 from J, leaving 11 bases between them. The germline gives CDR1 SEHNR, CDR2 FQNEAQ (reference sequence). The CDR3 is 15 residues long. The DNA of the CDR3 is TGTGCCAGCAGCCCAAACAGGGCCTCTGGAAACACCATATATTTT. This translates into CASSPNRASGNTIYF.